The sequence of this T cell receptor beta chain was determined in a study of blood T cell repertoires in COVID-19. Study-level background: PBMCs, B-cell-depleted T cells, or T cells provided the cDNA or gDNA that made up the material.

Original handling: It was from reference gene primer amplification that nucleated cell counts were estimated. Only in-frame clones appear in the TCRdb table, and some are missing; sequencing was by immunoSEQ multiplex PCR. The V and J calls and clone size are taken from that table; D and trimming were inferred from the DNA. The data contain about 80,000 clones, about 79% of them singletons. This clone was detected a few times. This receptor was taken from a human donor in a cohort sampled during active COVID-19. Sequences were obtained from peripheral blood.

CDR3 sequence (DNA): TGTGCCAGCAGCTTAGACGACAGGGTGGTATTCTATGGCTACACCTTC. Its translation: CASSLDDRVVFYGYTF. The rearrangement joins TRBV7-8 to TRBJ1-2; 7 nucleotides align to TRBD1. J was trimmed by 4 bases and V by 1 base; bases with no gene match: 9. CDR3 length: 16 amino acids. Looked up from germline, CDR1 is SGHVS and CDR2 is FQNEAQ.